Each of the 16 T cell receptor beta chains below was sequenced from the same sample in a study of blood T cell repertoires in COVID-19. Produced via immunoSEQ multiplex PCR; TCRdb's table is partial and in-frame only. This table has 150,000 to 200,000 clones, 85% to 90% appearing once. The specimen was peripheral blood. These TCRs come from a woman aged 55-75 years with COVID-19, enrolled during active disease.

This chain uses TRBV28 with TRBJ1-6; D is unresolved. The V end lost 6 bases, the J end lost 11 bases, and 11 bases lay between the germline ends. Germline V gene data show CDR1 as MDHEN and CDR2 as SYDVKM. This CDR3 has 12 residues. The CDR3 sequence is CASSFLRAPLHF. The CDR3 bases are TGTGCCAGCAGCTTTCTTCGGGCACCCCTCCACTTT.

The rearrangement links TRBV5-5 to TRBJ1-2; TRBD1 aligns across 7 bases. The CDR3 has 19 amino acids. With V trimmed by 3 bases and J by 3 bases, 20 bases remained unmatched. Germline V lookup: CDR1 SGHKS, CDR2 YYEKEE (reference sequence). The CDR3 is CASSYHSDVRAGGDYGYTF. CDR3 in DNA: TGTGCCAGCAGCTATCATTCTGATGTGCGGGCAGGGGGTGACTATGGCTACACCTTC.

The V call is TRBV27, the J call TRBJ1-2; 8 positions match TRBD1. With 3 bases clipped from V and 8 bases from J, the junction kept 2 bases outside the gene matches. Germline V gene data show CDR1 as MNHEY and CDR2 as SMNVEV (reference sequence). The CDR3 consists of 12 residues. CDR3 bases: TGTGCCAGCAGTTTGCCAGGGGGCGGCTACACCTTC. It yields the protein CASSLPGGGYTF.

The V call is TRBV3-1 (or the pseudogene TRBV3-2), the J call TRBJ1-1, with D perhaps TRBD1 (6 bases). This CDR3 spans 14 amino acids. The germline V gene encodes CDR1 LGHDT and CDR2 YNNKEL (reference sequence). Trimming took 4 bases from V and 2 from J, leaving 11 bases between them. The CDR3: CASSLVGGNTEAFF. In nucleotides, the CDR3 is TGTGCCAGCAGCCTAGTAGGGGGAAACACTGAAGCTTTCTTT.

The chain uses TRBV6-5 and TRBJ1-3, with 10 bases fitting TRBD1. V was clipped by 6 bases and J by 0 bases; unmatched bases: 2. The CDR3 runs 15 residues. Germline V gives CDR1 MNHEY, CDR2 SVGAGI. The DNA for the CDR3 is TGTGCCAGCAGGCGACAGGGGGCCTCTGGAAACACCATATATTTT. The encoded protein is CASRRQGASGNTIYF.

The chain employs TRBV7-3 and TRBJ2-3; TRBD1 aligns across 7 bases. The V and J ends lost 5 bases and 1 base, in that order; junction bases with no gene match: 9. The CDR3 runs to 16 residues. Germline CDR1 is SGHTA and CDR2 is FQGTGA. CDR3 DNA sequence: TGTGCCAGCAGCACACGGACAGGAATGGGCACAGATACGCAGTATTTT. Its translation is CASSTRTGMGTDTQYF.

J is TRBJ2-7 and V is TRBV28; D perhaps matches TRBD1 (5 bases). V lost 1 base and J 8 bases, leaving 9 bases between the germline ends. The germline V gene has CDR1 MDHEN and CDR2 SYDVKM. The CDR3 has 12 amino acids. The CDR3 protein is CASSLSTAKQYF. Here the CDR3 DNA reads TGTGCCAGCAGTTTATCGACAGCCAAGCAGTACTTC.

The gene calls are TRBV3-1 (or the pseudogene TRBV3-2) and TRBJ1-6, with TRBD1 matching 7 bases. The CDR3 spans 14 residues. V was clipped by 4 bases and J by 5 bases; unmatched bases: 2. CDR1 is LGHDT, CDR2 YNNKEL, per germline (reference sequence). The CDR3, as DNA: TGTGCCAGCAGCCGCGGGACAGATAATTCACCCCTCCACTTT. Its translation: CASSRGTDNSPLHF.

CDR3 bases: TGTGCCTGGAGTGTACGGGACAGGGGGCAGTCGTTGATAGCTTTCTTT. Translating gives CAWSVRDRGQSLIAFF. V gene TRBV30 combines with J gene TRBJ1-1; 12 bases map to TRBD1. After removal of 0 bases from V and 10 bases from J, the junction contained 12 bases not matched to a gene. The CDR3 consists of 16 residues. Germline loops: CDR1 GTSNPN, CDR2 SVGIG (reference sequence).

The chain couples TRBV7-9 to TRBJ2-7; possibly TRBD2 for D (6 bases). CDR1 and CDR2 from the germline V gene are SEHNR and FQNEAQ (reference sequence). Trimming took 1 base from V and 3 from J, leaving 16 bases between them. The CDR3 sequence is 16 residues long. In DNA form, the CDR3 reads TGTGCCAGCAGCTTAGTAGTAGCGGAACCTTTCTACGAGCAGTACTTC. Amino acids: CASSLVVAEPFYEQYF.

The chain combines TRBV27 with TRBJ2-7, with D possibly being TRBD1 (5 bases). V was pared by 6 bases and J by 7 bases, with 13 bases between. CDR1 and CDR2 (germline): MNHEY, SMNVEV (reference sequence). The CDR3 is 12 amino acids. CDR3 sequence (DNA): TGTGCCAGCAGATTGGGCAGGACAGAGCAGTACTTC. As protein: CASRLGRTEQYF.

This sequence joins TRBV4-2 and TRBJ1-4; D is perhaps TRBD1 (5 bases). Germline V gene sequence: CDR1 LGHNA, CDR2 YNFKEQ. With 9 bases removed from V and 2 bases from J, the gap between germline ends came to 13 bases. The CDR3 has 14 residues. The chain's CDR3 is CASMEGNTNEKLFF. The CDR3 DNA follows: TGTGCCAGTATGGAGGGGAATACTAATGAAAAACTGTTTTTT.

This clone has more than one count but fewer than ten. The rearrangement links TRBV7-8 to TRBJ1-1, with 7 bases aligning to TRBD1. V shed 5 bases and J 10 bases; nucleotides not matched to a gene: 13. The germline gives CDR1 SGHVS, CDR2 FQNEAQ. The CDR3 is 14 residues long. CDR3 bases: TGTGCCAGCAGCCTGATCGACATCCCAGGGGGAGCTTTCTTT. Its protein is CASSLIDIPGGAFF.

The CDR3 region has the DNA TGTGCCAGCAGCCCCGGCCAGGCCCCAGATACGCAGTATTTT. Translated: CASSPGQAPDTQYF. V gene TRBV7-9 combines with J gene TRBJ2-3; D gene uncertain. The V gene's germline CDR1 is SEHNR and CDR2 FQNEAQ (reference sequence). Trimming removed 5 bases from V and 4 bases from J, with 13 bases in between. The CDR3 contains 14 residues.

The rearrangement uses TRBV27 and TRBJ1-6, with D uncertain. V was pared by 1 base and J by 0 bases, with 10 bases between. The germline V gene encodes CDR1 MNHEY and CDR2 SMNVEV (reference sequence). The CDR3 runs to 17 residues. The CDR3 DNA reads as TGTGCCAGCAGTTTATGGGCATCCAGCTCCTATAATTCACCCCTCCACTTT. Its translation is CASSLWASSSYNSPLHF.

V is TRBV7-2 and J is TRBJ2-7, with 8 bases matching TRBD1. Germline V gives CDR1 SGHTA, CDR2 FQGNSA. Losses at the gene ends were 1 base for V and 3 bases for J; bases not matched to a gene: 8. CDR3 length: 16 amino acids. The CDR3 loop reads CASSLDDTGGSYEQYF. The CDR3 DNA is TGTGCCAGCAGCTTAGATGATACAGGGGGGAGCTACGAGCAGTACTTC.